In its sample, the clone carrying this T cell receptor beta chain was seen many times. Its cognate antigen is unknown. These data originate in a study of response to subunit inactivated influenza vaccine. TCRdb processed the RT-PCR reads anew with MiXCR; each CDR3 protein has one entry. The sample shows 650,000 to 800,000 distinct CDR3 sequences, roughly 14% of them seen only once. The study, taken as a whole, reports: The authors suggested that few new T cells are recruited per seasonal influenza vaccination.

This clonotype originated in a man aged 50 to 59 who received an inactivated influenza vaccine. The sample was PBMCs from blood, taken roughly 2 weeks before vaccination.

The CDR3 reads CASSSGTGGAYGYTF. The CDR3 nucleotides are TGTGCCAGCAGCTCGGGGACAGGGGGCGCTTATGGCTACACCTTC. The rearrangement links TRBV5-6 to TRBJ1-2; 12 nucleotides line up with TRBD1. The CDR3 is 15 residues long. Germline V CDR1 and CDR2: SGHDT, YYEEEE. The junction had 5 bases not matched to a gene; V was cut back by 3 bases and J by 5 bases.